Below are 24 T cell receptor beta chains sequenced from a single sample in a study of blood T cell repertoires in COVID-19. Profiling relied on immunoSEQ multiplex PCR, and the TCRdb table lists in-frame clones only, not all of them. The sample consists of about 370,000 clones, 80% to 90% of them appearing once. Sequenced sample: PBMCs or T cells enriched from blood (not recorded which). The receptor source for this set is a man aged 18 to 29 who had recovered from COVID-19.

This chain uses TRBV10-3 with TRBJ1-5; 9 bases map to TRBD1. After removal of 0 bases from V and 0 bases from J, the junction contained 3 bases not matched to a gene. The CDR3 totals 17 residues. CDR1 is ENHRY and CDR2 is SYGVKD in the germline V gene. Written as DNA, the CDR3 is TGTGCCATCAGTGAGTCCGGGACAGGGCATAGCAATCAGCCCCAGCATTTT. Translated: CAISESGTGHSNQPQHF.

This clone was picked up many times. The chain is built from TRBV4-3 and TRBJ2-6, with a possible D match to TRBD1 (6 bases). There are 16 residues in the CDR3. Per germline, CDR1 LGHNA and CDR2 YSLEER. Trimming left V 0 bases short and J 4 bases short, with 10 bases between. The CDR3 nucleotides read TGCGCCAGCAGCCAAGACGGGACAACCGGGGCCAACGTCCTGACTTTC. It encodes CASSQDGTTGANVLTF.

This chain links TRBV5-1 with TRBJ1-6, with 7 bases aligning to TRBD1. CDR3 size: 15 residues. V lost 0 bases to trimming and J lost 4 bases; unmatched junction nucleotides: 1. Germline assignment: CDR1 SGHRS and CDR2 YFSETQ. The CDR3 sequence is CASSLGRGYNSPLHF. The CDR3 nucleotides read TGCGCCAGCAGCTTGGGCAGGGGGTATAATTCACCCCTCCACTTT. Full variable domain (rest looked up from reference TRBV5-1 and TRBJ1-6): KAGVTQTPRYLIKTRGQQVTLSCSPISGHRSVSWYQQTPGQGLQFLFEYFSETQRNKGNFPGRFSGRQFSNSRSEMNVSTLELGDSALYLCASSLGRGYNSPLHFGNGTRLTVT.

Only one count was recorded for this clone. The chain links TRBV28 to TRBJ2-7; 7 bases agree with TRBD2. The V segment lost 8 bases and the J segment 5 bases; nucleotides outside the gene matches: 12. This CDR3 is 14 amino acids long. In germline, CDR1 is MDHEN, CDR2 SYDVKM. The CDR3, as DNA: TGTGCCAGCCACCCAGCAACTAGCGCCCACGAGCAGTACTTC. Amino acid sequence: CASHPATSAHEQYF. Using reference TRBV28 and TRBJ2-7 for the parts outside the CDR3, the full variable domain is DVKVTQSSRYLVKRTGEKVFLECVQDMDHENMFWYRQDPGLGLRLIYFSYDVKMKEKGDIPEGYSVSREKKERFSLILESASTNQTSMYLCASHPATSAHEQYFGPGTRLTVT.

V and J are TRBV7-3 and TRBJ1-1; possible D gene TRBD1, 6 bases. The V and J ends lost 2 bases and 3 bases respectively, with 16 bases between them. CDR3 length: 16 amino acids. Germline CDR1 is SGHTA and CDR2 is FQGTGA. For the CDR3, the DNA is TGTGCCAGCAGCTTACTAGGGGGGGAAGGCGACACTGAAGCTTTCTTT. This sequence encodes CASSLLGGEGDTEAFF. The complete variable domain, with remaining parts taken from reference TRBV7-3 and TRBJ1-1, reads GAGVSQTPSNKVTEKGKYVELRCDPISGHTALYWYRQSLGQGPEFLIYFQGTGAADDSGLPNDRFFAVRPEGSVSTLKIQRTERGDSAVYLCASSLLGGEGDTEAFFGQGTRLTVV.

The CDR3 sequence is CASRSVRDSYEQYF. The CDR3 bases are TGTGCCAGCAGGTCTGTGCGGGACTCCTACGAGCAGTACTTC. The rearrangement uses TRBV11-2 and TRBJ2-7; TRBD2 might be the D (6 bases). The CDR3 consists of 14 residues. Germline-derived CDR1 and CDR2 are SGHAT and FQNNGV. Trimming shortened V by 6 bases and J by 0 bases, and 12 bases separated the two germline ends. Using reference TRBV11-2 and TRBJ2-7 for the parts outside the CDR3, the full variable domain is EAGVAQSPRYKIIEKRQSVAFWCNPISGHATLYWYQQILGQGPKLLIQFQNNGVVDDSQLPKDRFSAERLKGVDSTLKIQPAKLEDSAVYLCASRSVRDSYEQYFGPGTRLTVT.

The chain has TRBV10-3 and TRBJ1-2; D unresolved. The germline V gene has CDR1 ENHRY and CDR2 SYGVKD. V shed 5 bases and J shed 2 bases, with 18 bases lying between them. This CDR3 comprises 16 residues. The CDR3 region is CAISRVADGFNYGYTF. CDR3 nucleotide sequence: TGTGCCATCAGTAGAGTCGCTGACGGGTTCAACTATGGCTACACCTTC.

The CDR3 reads CASSGDRNEKLFF. CDR3 DNA: TGTGCCAGCAGTGGCGACAGAAATGAAAAACTGTTTTTT. V usage is TRBV5-6 and J usage is TRBJ1-4, with a tentative D call TRBD1 (5 bases). CDR1 is SGHDT, CDR2 YYEEEE, per germline. The CDR3 loop spans 13 amino acids. Trimming pared 5 bases from V and 5 bases from J, leaving 10 bases between. Supplemented by reference TRBV5-6 and TRBJ1-4, the full variable domain reads DAGVTQSPTHLIKTRGQQVTLRCSPKSGHDTVSWYQQALGQGPQFIFQYYEEEERQRGNFPDRFSGHQFPNYSSELNVNALLLGDSALYLCASSGDRNEKLFFGSGTQLSVL.

This rearrangement joins TRBV19 to TRBJ1-2; 11 bases map to TRBD1. Germline CDR1 is LNHDA and CDR2 is SQIVND (reference sequence). The CDR3 length is 16 residues. Unmatched junction bases numbered 10, after V lost 4 bases and J lost 6 bases. The CDR3 DNA sequence: TGTGCCAGTAGTAAAATCGGGACAGGGGGACTGGATGGCTACACCTTC. Translation: CASSKIGTGGLDGYTF.

The chain links TRBV4-3 to TRBJ2-2; 8 bases are shared with TRBD2. CDR1 LGHNA and CDR2 YSLEER come from the germline V gene. The V and J ends lost 0 bases and 5 bases, in that order; junction bases with no gene match: 8. The CDR3 contains 17 residues. Written as DNA, the CDR3 is TGCGCCAGCAGCCAAGATATTACGGGAGGGCCTACCGGGGAGCTGTTTTTT. Translated, it gives CASSQDITGGPTGELFF.

The chain uses TRBV14 and TRBJ1-2; 8 bases map to TRBD1. The germline CDR1 and CDR2 sequences are SGHDN and FVKESK. CDR3 size: 14 residues. The trim removed 4 bases at V and 1 base at J, leaving 2 bases unmatched. The CDR3 here is CASSPTGGNYGYTF. The CDR3 nucleotides are TGTGCCAGCAGCCCAACAGGGGGTAACTATGGCTACACCTTC.

The genes are TRBV4-2 and TRBJ2-7; unclear D gene. The CDR3 has 14 amino acids. The germline CDR1 and CDR2 sequences are LGHNA and YNFKEQ. The V gene lost 1 base and the J gene lost 4 bases, with 11 bases spanning the gap. The CDR3 nucleotides are TGTGCCAGCAGCCAAGGAAGTAACAGTTACGAGCAGTACTTC. Translating gives CASSQGSNSYEQYF.

The chain carries TRBV6-5 and TRBJ1-5; TRBD1 agrees at 7 bases. V dropped 7 bases and J dropped 4; count of bases not matched to a gene: 7. The V gene's germline CDR1 is MNHEY and CDR2 SVGAGI. The CDR3 has 14 amino acids. This CDR3 is CASMRTGPNQPQHF. The CDR3 DNA is TGTGCCAGCATGAGGACAGGACCGAATCAGCCCCAGCATTTT.

J is TRBJ2-7 and V is TRBV4-3; no definite D call. Deletions cut 0 bases from V and 3 bases from J, with 15 bases between. Germline lookup yields CDR1 LGHNA and CDR2 YSLEER. The CDR3 is 16 residues long. The CDR3 bases are TGCGCCAGCAGCCAAGATCGTGCGCGCGGCCTCTACGAGCAGTACTTC. Amino acids: CASSQDRARGLYEQYF.

The chain combines TRBV19 with TRBJ1-2; 7 nucleotides match TRBD1. V lost 5 bases to trimming and J lost 8 bases; unmatched junction nucleotides: 5. CDR1 is LNHDA and CDR2 is SQIVND in the germline V gene (reference sequence). This CDR3 is built from 12 residues. CDR3 coding DNA: TGTGCCAGTAGTGACAGGGTGGAGGGCTACACCTTC. Translation gives CASSDRVEGYTF.

This chain links TRBV28 with TRBJ1-4; tentative D call: TRBD1 (5 bases). The V gene's germline CDR1 is MDHEN and CDR2 SYDVKM. V dropped 7 bases and J dropped 0 bases, with 15 bases sitting between them. CDR3 length: 16 amino acids. The CDR3 spells CASTLTVPATNEKLFF. The CDR3 coding sequence is TGTGCCAGCACCTTGACAGTCCCGGCAACTAATGAAAAACTGTTTTTT.

The V gene is TRBV10-3, the J gene TRBJ2-3; D possibly corresponds to TRBD1 (6 bases). This CDR3 is built from 14 residues. Trimming pared 5 bases from V and 0 bases from J, leaving 9 bases between. CDR1 is ENHRY and CDR2 is SYGVKD in the germline V gene. CDR3 DNA: TGTGCCATCAGTCCCGGGACAAGCACAGATACGCAGTATTTT. It translates to CAISPGTSTDTQYF.

This clone was detected only once. V gene TRBV10-3 combines with J gene TRBJ1-3; D unresolved. Trimming took off 10 bases at V and 2 bases at J, with 18 bases between the two ends. Germline CDR1 and CDR2: ENHRY and SYGVKD. The CDR3 has 15 amino acids. The chain's CDR3 is CANAPGEGAGNTIYF. The CDR3 nucleotides are TGTGCCAACGCACCCGGAGAGGGAGCTGGAAACACCATATATTTT.

This sequence joins TRBV6-4 and TRBJ2-7, with 12 bases that match TRBD2. This CDR3 spans 14 amino acids. From germline, CDR1 is MRHNA and CDR2 SNTAGT. The V and J ends lost 6 bases and 4 bases, in that order; junction bases with no gene match: 4. The CDR3 reads CASRKTSGSYEQYF. DNA of the CDR3: TGTGCCAGCAGAAAGACTAGCGGGAGTTACGAGCAGTACTTC.

The V call is TRBV5-1, the J call TRBJ1-1, with 7 bases lining up with TRBD1. V was pared by 5 bases and J by 1 base, with 5 bases of the junction left unmatched. The length of the CDR3 is 14 residues. Per germline, CDR1 SGHRS and CDR2 YFSETQ. CDR3 residues: CASSYQGENTEAFF. CDR3 DNA: TGCGCCAGCAGTTATCAGGGGGAGAACACTGAAGCTTTCTTT. The full variable domain, rest sourced from reference TRBV5-1 and TRBJ1-1, is KAGVTQTPRYLIKTRGQQVTLSCSPISGHRSVSWYQQTPGQGLQFLFEYFSETQRNKGNFPGRFSGRQFSNSRSEMNVSTLELGDSALYLCASSYQGENTEAFFGQGTRLTVV.

The chain carries TRBV30 and TRBJ2-1; TRBD2 matches at 9 bases. CDR3 size: 15 residues. The V gene end was trimmed by 7 bases and the J gene end by 8 bases; junction bases not matched to a gene: 15. Per the germline V gene, CDR1 is GTSNPN and CDR2 is SVGIG (reference sequence). The CDR3: CAFTRGLAGLDEQFF. CDR3 coding DNA: TGTGCCTTCACCCGGGGGCTAGCGGGACTCGATGAGCAGTTCTTC.

This sequence joins TRBV6-9 and TRBJ1-5, with 7 positions matching TRBD1. This CDR3 has 17 amino acids. V was clipped by 0 bases and J by 5 bases; unmatched bases: 10. Per the germline V gene, CDR1 is MNHGY and CDR2 is SVAAGI. CDR3: CASSYSLEGAGDQPQHF. For the CDR3, the DNA is TGTGCCAGCAGTTATTCGTTGGAGGGGGCAGGGGATCAGCCCCAGCATTTT.

This chain connects TRBV7-2 to TRBJ2-1; 9 bases fit TRBD2. Looked up from germline, CDR1 is SGHTA and CDR2 is FQGNSA. CDR3 size: 17 residues. After removal of 5 bases from V and 6 bases from J, the junction contained 14 bases not matched to a gene. CDR3 loop: CASSHRGPGLAPNEQFF. For the CDR3, the DNA is TGTGCCAGCAGCCATAGGGGCCCGGGACTAGCCCCCAATGAGCAGTTCTTC.

This clone has just one count. This sequence joins TRBV4-2 and TRBJ1-5; 8 bases line up with TRBD1. V lost 3 bases to trimming and J lost 6 bases; unmatched junction nucleotides: 7. Germline V CDR1 and CDR2: LGHNA, YNFKEQ. The length of the CDR3 is 15 residues. DNA for the CDR3: TGTGCCAGCAGCCAGGACAGGGTGGGGAGTCAGCCCCAGCATTTT. It codes for CASSQDRVGSQPQHF.